The clone carrying this T cell receptor (beta chain) appeared a few times. Its specificity is not known. This sample is drawn from a study of T-cell memory formation after mild COVID-19. At the level of the study: Largely donor-specific TCR clusters were found.

TCRdb processed the 5' RACE reads anew with MiXCR; each CDR3 protein has one entry. The sample yields some 210,000 distinct CDR3 sequences, 18% seen once. Notes on the study in general: In pre-infection memory, a portion of responding clones appeared, which suggested that cross-reactive memory joined. Second-wave clones that peaked on day 37 lacked confirmed SARS-CoV-2 specificity. Clones that shrank (day 15 to 85) were balanced CD4/CD8, whereas later expanders leaned CD4+.

The V gene lost 4 bases and the J gene lost 4 bases, with 14 bases spanning the gap. CDR1 is SGHNT and CDR2 is YYREEE in the germline V gene (reference sequence). The CDR3 loop spans 15 amino acids. The sequence was obtained from an adult woman who had mild COVID-19 (a few samples of this study predate the infection). Cell type and time point are not known. The genes are TRBV5-4 and TRBJ2-2; no firm D call. Material: PBMCs or a T cell subset sorted from them (not recorded which). CDR3 nucleotides: TGTGCCAGCAGCCCCTCACAAGAACCCACCGGGGAGCTGTTTTTT. Its translation: CASSPSQEPTGELFF.